This T cell receptor beta chain was observed in a study of cytomegalovirus exposure and HLA in healthy donors. Among the donors, all were healthy bone marrow donors. Losses at the gene ends were 3 bases for V and 0 bases for J; bases not matched to a gene: 2. This CDR3 region has 16 residues. Germline V CDR1 and CDR2: MNHEY, SMNVEV (reference sequence). PCR amplification relied on 60 Vbeta primers (plus 13 Jbeta primers). Some clones are missing from TCRdb's copy, which holds only in-frame ones; the method was immunoSEQ multiplex PCR. The repertoire holds around 150,000 clones, with approximately 70% as singletons.

This TCR was sampled from a man aged 35-49 years in good health and CMV-seropositive. The chain recombines TRBV27 with TRBJ2-6; the match to TRBD1 covers 7 bases. The sample taken for sequencing was PBMCs. CDR3 in amino acids: CASSFHRGSGANVLTF. Here the CDR3 DNA reads TGTGCCAGCAGTTTCCACAGGGGCTCTGGGGCCAACGTCCTGACTTTC.